The T cell receptor (beta chain) described here comes from a study of shared clonotypes between healthy human individuals. General study points: Richness estimates generally favored naive over memory subsets. Deeper or shallower sequencing was expected to change how clonotypes are shared among donors.

Only in-frame clones appear in the TCRdb table, and some are missing; sequencing was by immunoSEQ multiplex PCR. The table lists 850,000 to 1,200,000 clones, under 80% of them singletons. Between the trimmed V and J ends, which lost 3 bases and 5 bases, there was a span of 16 bases. This CDR3 has 16 residues. Germline CDR1 SGHTA, CDR2 FQGTGA. On this clone itself: Its antigen is unidentified.

CD4+ cell separation produced CD45RA+ naive and CD45RA-negative memory subsets. The rearrangement links TRBV7-3 to TRBJ2-2, with D unclear. Specimen: memory CD4+ T cells sorted from blood. Subset specified: CD45RA-negative fraction. This TCR was recovered from a man between 18 and 29 years old in good health. CDR3 coding DNA: TGTGCCAGCAGCTTCTTTGGGGTTGGAGCAACCGGGGAGCTGTTTTTT. Amino acid sequence: CASSFFGVGATGELFF.